These T cell receptor beta chains were read from a single sample in a study of cytomegalovirus exposure and HLA in healthy donors. Some clones are missing from TCRdb's copy, which holds only in-frame ones; the method was immunoSEQ multiplex PCR. The data show about 120,000 clones, about 91% seen once. Sequences were obtained from PBMCs. The receptor source for this set is a woman between 18 and 29 years old in good health and CMV-seronegative. Each CDR3 is given with its conserved first and last residue. The D gene is left open where the match is weak. Size tells how often a clone was seen (once, few, many) or the class of an expanded clone, and some rows leave it out.

- | - | TRBJ2-1 | TRBV30 | TGTGCCTGGAGGGGAGGGGGCAATGAGCAGTTCTTC | CAWRGGGNEQFF
- | TRBD2 | TRBJ2-1 | TRBV6-5 | TGTGCCAGCAGCCTGGGTAGCGGGGATGAGCAGTTCTTC | CASSLGSGDEQFF
- | - | TRBJ2-5 | TRBV21-1 | TGTGCCAGCAGCGAGATCAGGGGACAGAAAGAGACCCAGTACTTC | CASSEIRGQKETQYF
few | - | TRBJ1-1 | TRBV6-1 | TGTGCCAGCACCCAGGCGGGGACTGAAGCTTTCTTT | CASTQAGTEAFF
- | TRBD2 | TRBJ2-3 | TRBV5-6 | TGTGCCAGCAGCTTGTGGGGACTAGCGGGCGGTACGCAGTATTTT | CASSLWGLAGGTQYF
few | - | TRBJ1-5 | TRBV29-1 | TGCAGCGTGGCACAGGTGCCTAATCAGCCCCAGCATTTT | CSVAQVPNQPQHF
- | - | TRBJ2-3 | TRBV29-1 | TGCAGCGTTGGAACCCCCGGGAACCTTAATGCAGATACGCAGTATTTT | CSVGTPGNLNADTQYF
- | - | TRBJ2-7 | TRBV2 | TGTGCCAGCATGTCCAGCGGGCGTTACGAGCAGTACTTC | CASMSSGRYEQYF
- | TRBD1 | TRBJ1-4 | TRBV28 | TGTGCCAGCAGTTTAGGGACAGCCGGAGGGGAAAAACTGTTTTTT | CASSLGTAGGEKLFF
- | TRBD2 | TRBJ2-7 | TRBV28 | TGTGCCAGCAGTTCCAGCGGGACCCCAAGTCGGGAGCAGTACTTC | CASSSSGTPSREQYF
- | - | TRBJ2-7 | TRBV4-3 | TGCGCCAGCAGCCAAGCTTATCCAGGTCCCCCATACGAGCAGTACTTC | CASSQAYPGPPYEQYF
once | TRBD2 | TRBJ2-7 | TRBV7-8 | TGTGCCAGCAGCGCCTCTCGGGCGGGAGGTTCCTACGAGCAGTACTTC | CASSASRAGGSYEQYF
- | TRBD1 | TRBJ1-1 | TRBV27 | TGTGCCATTGGGACAGGGGTTGGGACTGAAGCTTTCTTT | CAIGTGVGTEAFF
- | - | TRBJ2-2 | TRBV6-1 | TGTGCCAGCAGTAGGGACTCCTCGATCGGGGAGCTGTTTTTT | CASSRDSSIGELFF
- | TRBD1 | TRBJ1-5 | TRBV28 | TGTGCCAGCAGCCTAGACAGGGGGCGGGTGGAGCCCCAGCATTTT | CASSLDRGRVEPQHF
- | - | TRBJ2-5 | TRBV5-4 | TGTGCCAGCAGCTTGGCGAGCGGGCCCCAAGAGACCCAGTACTTC | CASSLASGPQETQYF